This TCR beta chain appears in the sequencing data of a study of blood T cell repertoires in COVID-19. Background on the study: PBMCs, B-cell-depleted T cells, or T cells were the source of the cDNA or gDNA that made up the material.

This CDR3 has 15 amino acids. Looked up from germline, CDR1 is MNHNS and CDR2 is SASEGT. The ends were cut back, 1 base at V and 10 bases at J, with 14 bases in the middle. In the original workflow: Reference gene primer amplification gave estimated nucleated cell counts. The assay was immunoSEQ multiplex PCR, and TCRdb's table has in-frame clones only and misses some. The V and J calls and clone size are taken from that table; D and trimming were inferred from the DNA. The sample yields 70,000 to 90,000 clones, 79% seen once. This clonotype was obtained from a man in his 70s with acute or convalescent COVID-19. The rearrangement uses TRBV6-1 and TRBJ1-6, with a tentative D call TRBD1 (5 bases). The specimen was peripheral blood. The CDR3 nucleotides read TGTGCCAGCAGTGAAGTAAGGGGTTCTTACTCACCCCTCCACTTT. It yields the protein CASSEVRGSYSPLHF.